The 17 T cell receptor beta chains listed next were all sequenced from one sample in a study of blood T cell repertoires in COVID-19. TCRdb's table, derived via immunoSEQ multiplex PCR, lists solely in-frame clones and lacks some. The data hold around 68,000 clones, with roughly 91% observed a single time. The specimen was peripheral blood. Receptors originate from a human donor in a cohort sampled during active COVID-19.

In the case of this clone: The same CDR3 is also encoded by other DNA sequences in this sample. The chain links TRBV9 to TRBJ2-5; D is possibly TRBD1 (5 bases). The V gene lost 3 bases and the J gene lost 2 bases, with 11 bases spanning the gap. This CDR3 comprises 14 residues. Looked up from germline, CDR1 is SGDLS and CDR2 is YYNGEE. CDR3 DNA sequence: TGTGCCAGCAGCGGGGGCGGCCCGCAAGAGACCCAGTACTTC. Amino acids: CASSGGGPQETQYF.

This clone was recorded once. The chain employs TRBV9 and TRBJ1-2; TRBD1 aligns across 7 bases. The germline CDR1 and CDR2 sequences are SGDLS and YYNGEE. There are 15 residues in the CDR3. The ends lost 0 bases at V and 3 bases at J; junction bases unmatched: 5. The CDR3: CASSVATGEDYGYTF. As DNA, the CDR3 is TGTGCCAGCAGCGTAGCTACAGGGGAGGACTATGGCTACACCTTC.

The chain has TRBV6-5 and TRBJ1-1, with a possible D match to TRBD1 (6 bases). The CDR3 contains 14 residues. Looked up from germline, CDR1 is MNHEY and CDR2 is SVGAGI. Trimming removed 4 bases from V and 4 bases from J, with 13 bases in between. CDR3 amino acids: CASSWEQGGTEAFF. CDR3 sequence (DNA): TGTGCCAGCAGTTGGGAACAGGGTGGCACTGAAGCTTTCTTT.

This chain links TRBV5-1 with TRBJ1-2; TRBD1 agrees at 7 bases. The length of the CDR3 is 15 residues. Germline V lookup: CDR1 SGHRS, CDR2 YFSETQ. V lost 3 bases, J lost 4 bases, and 9 bases stayed unmatched. CDR3 bases: TGCGCCAGCAGCTCTAGACAGGGAGGTCTCTATGGCTACACCTTC. Translated: CASSSRQGGLYGYTF.

The genes are TRBV28 and TRBJ2-7, with TRBD2 matching 10 bases. Germline loops: CDR1 MDHEN, CDR2 SYDVKM. The ends lost 6 bases at V and 0 bases at J; junction bases unmatched: 11. The CDR3 loop spans 17 amino acids. The CDR3 region has the DNA TGTGCCAGCAGGAGATGGGCTAGCGGGGGTGCCTCCTACGAGCAGTACTTC. Residues: CASRRWASGGASYEQYF.

The chain employs TRBV6-5 and TRBJ2-7; 9 nucleotides match TRBD2. Germline V lookup: CDR1 MNHEY, CDR2 SVGAGI. The CDR3 loop spans 14 amino acids. Trimming took 7 bases from V and 6 from J; bases not matched to a gene: 10. This CDR3 is CASKTAGGITEQYF. The CDR3 coding sequence is TGTGCCAGCAAAACAGCGGGAGGTATTACCGAGCAGTACTTC.

The V gene is TRBV5-6, the J gene TRBJ1-1; D might be TRBD1 (6 bases). With 2 bases removed from V and 5 bases from J, the gap between germline ends came to 13 bases. The CDR3 is 14 amino acids. CDR1 is SGHDT, CDR2 YYEEEE, per germline. The CDR3 sequence: CASSLIQGGTEAFF. CDR3 nucleotides: TGTGCCAGCAGCTTAATACAGGGAGGGACTGAAGCTTTCTTT. The full variable domain, rest sourced from reference TRBV5-6 and TRBJ1-1, is DAGVTQSPTHLIKTRGQQVTLRCSPKSGHDTVSWYQQALGQGPQFIFQYYEEEERQRGNFPDRFSGHQFPNYSSELNVNALLLGDSALYLCASSLIQGGTEAFFGQGTRLTVV.

The chain has TRBV28 and TRBJ2-7; 9 positions agree with TRBD2. Germline V lookup: CDR1 MDHEN, CDR2 SYDVKM. With 5 bases clipped from V and 3 bases from J, the junction kept 8 bases outside the gene matches. This CDR3 region has 15 residues. The CDR3 region has the DNA TGTGCCAGCAGTACCCCAGCGGGAGGCAACTACGAGCAGTACTTC. It codes for CASSTPAGGNYEQYF.

The V call is TRBV12-3 or TRBV12-4, the J call TRBJ1-2; tentative D call: TRBD1 (6 bases). The CDR3 totals 13 residues. V was shortened by 6 bases and J by 2 bases, with 10 bases between the two germline ends. The CDR3 bases are TGTGCCAGCAGGGCAGGGGAGAACTATGGCTACACCTTC. Protein sequence: CASRAGENYGYTF.

This clone was observed a single time. The chain couples TRBV3-1 (or the pseudogene TRBV3-2) to TRBJ2-3, with 8 bases fitting TRBD2. This CDR3 spans 16 amino acids. In germline, CDR1 is LGHDT, CDR2 YNNKEL (reference sequence). Unmatched junction bases numbered 2, after V lost 0 bases and J lost 0 bases. CDR3 DNA: TGTGCCAGCAGCCAAGACACTAGCGGAAGCACAGATACGCAGTATTTT. Residues: CASSQDTSGSTDTQYF.

The chain is built from TRBV15 and TRBJ2-1; maybe TRBD2 (5 bases). The V and J ends lost 1 base and 0 bases respectively, with 10 bases between them. This CDR3 has 16 residues. The germline V gene has CDR1 LNHNV and CDR2 YYDKDF (reference sequence). CDR3 nucleotides: TGTGCCACCAGCAGAGGCGATACTAGCTCCTACAATGAGCAGTTCTTC. It specifies CATSRGDTSSYNEQFF.

This rearrangement joins TRBV6-2 or TRBV6-3 to TRBJ2-1; 11 bases are a match to TRBD2. CDR1 and CDR2 from the germline V gene are MNHEY and SVGEGT. V lost 4 bases and J lost 8; bases outside the gene matches: 7. The CDR3 is 15 residues long. CDR3 in DNA: TGTGCCAGCAGTTTGTTGACTAGCGGGAACCATGAGCAGTTCTTC. As protein: CASSLLTSGNHEQFF.

The V call is TRBV7-2, the J call TRBJ2-7, with 7 bases aligning to TRBD2. V lost 1 base, J lost 3 bases, and 9 bases stayed unmatched. The length of the CDR3 is 16 residues. CDR1 and CDR2 (germline): SGHTA, FQGNSA. The CDR3 DNA reads as TGTGCCAGCAGCTTAGGTGGGGCGGGAGCGGGCTACGAGCAGTACTTC. This translates into CASSLGGAGAGYEQYF.

The V gene is TRBV19, the J gene TRBJ2-2, with 7 bases fitting TRBD1. J was trimmed by 4 bases and V by 3 bases; bases with no gene match: 8. The germline CDR1 and CDR2 sequences are LNHDA and SQIVND (reference sequence). The CDR3 is 16 amino acids. CDR3 sequence: CASSITGTDVTGELFF. Written as DNA, the CDR3 is TGTGCCAGTAGTATTACCGGGACAGATGTCACCGGGGAGCTGTTTTTT.

This rearrangement joins TRBV29-1 to TRBJ2-5; 8 bases agree with TRBD1. CDR3 length: 17 residues. Trimming at V came to 7 bases and at J to 2 bases, leaving 18 bases not matched to a gene. Per the germline V gene, CDR1 is SQVTM and CDR2 is ANQGSEA. CDR3 region: CSAPGQALTPQQETQYF. The DNA of the CDR3 is TGCAGCGCCCCGGGACAGGCCCTCACGCCGCAACAAGAGACCCAGTACTTC. The variable domain in full, with the rest retrieved from reference TRBV29-1 and TRBJ2-5, is SAVISQKPSRDICQRGTSLTIQCQVDSQVTMMFWYRQQPGQSLTLIATANQGSEATYESGFVIDKFPISRPNLTFSTLTVSNMSPEDSSIYLCSAPGQALTPQQETQYFGPGTRLLVL.

This rearrangement joins TRBV7-2 to TRBJ2-1, with unresolved D. CDR1 is SGHTA, CDR2 FQGNSA, per germline. The CDR3 extends over 11 amino acids. V was clipped by 5 bases and J by 10 bases, with 9 bases between them. CDR3 region: CASSHVGEQFF. CDR3 DNA sequence: TGTGCCAGCAGCCACGTCGGGGAGCAGTTCTTC. The whole variable domain, remainder taken from reference TRBV7-2 and TRBJ2-1, is GAGVSQSPSNKVTEKGKDVELRCDPISGHTALYWYRQSLGQGLEFLIYFQGNSAPDKSGLPSDRFSAERTGGSVSTLTIQRTQQEDSAVYLCASSHVGEQFFGPGTRLTVL.

The chain uses TRBV28 and TRBJ1-3, with a tentative D call TRBD1 (6 bases). CDR1 MDHEN and CDR2 SYDVKM come from the germline V gene. V dropped 5 bases and J dropped 1 base, with 12 bases sitting between them. The CDR3 loop spans 15 amino acids. CDR3 sequence (DNA): TGTGCCAGCAGTATAAGCACAGGGTCTGGAAACACCATATATTTT. Translation gives CASSISTGSGNTIYF. Complete variable domain (other parts from reference TRBV28 and TRBJ1-3): DVKVTQSSRYLVKRTGEKVFLECVQDMDHENMFWYRQDPGLGLRLIYFSYDVKMKEKGDIPEGYSVSREKKERFSLILESASTNQTSMYLCASSISTGSGNTIYFGEGSWLTVV.